One and the same sample provided the 22 T cell receptor beta chains below, sequenced in a study of STAT3 mutations in large granular lymphocyte leukemia. Study conclusions and caveats: Every T-cell large granular lymphocyte leukemia patient had at least one immunodominant TCR beta clonotype.

Their target antigens are unknown. The method was immunoSEQ multiplex PCR; TCRdb's version includes in-frame clones alone and lacks a portion of them. The profile shows more than 6,500 clones, roughly 79% of them singletons. The material sequenced was peripheral blood mononuclear cells. The source of these receptors is a woman aged 40 to 49 with T-cell large granular lymphocyte leukemia. Some clones in this sample may be carry-over from other donors' samples.

The V call is TRBV5-4, the J call TRBJ1-1; TRBD1 is a possible D gene (6 bases). Germline CDR1 reads SGHNT; CDR2 reads YYREEE (reference sequence). The ends were cut back, 5 bases at V and 1 base at J, with 15 bases in the middle. CDR3 length equals 15 residues. The CDR3 loop reads CASSPRQERNTEAFF. CDR3 bases: TGTGCCAGCAGTCCGAGACAGGAGAGGAACACTGAAGCTTTCTTT.

The rearrangement uses TRBV7-9 and TRBJ1-2; TRBD1 aligns across 8 bases. Germline lookup yields CDR1 SEHNR and CDR2 FQNEAQ (reference sequence). The CDR3 totals 15 residues. V shed 6 bases, J shed 2 bases, and the junction held 8 bases outside the gene matches. The CDR3 bases are TGTGCCAGCAGGGCTGACAGGGGAGACAACTATGGCTACACCTTC. Protein: CASRADRGDNYGYTF.

This chain uses TRBV29-1 with TRBJ2-3; possibly TRBD1 for D (6 bases). Trimming pared 0 bases from V and 0 bases from J, leaving 22 bases between. CDR1 and CDR2 (germline): SQVTM, ANQGSEA. CDR3 length: 19 residues. The CDR3 loop is CSVEDSLFGQQPSTDTQYF. The CDR3 nucleotides read TGCAGCGTTGAAGACTCGTTGTTCGGACAGCAACCTAGCACAGATACGCAGTATTTT.

The chain carries TRBV5-1 and TRBJ2-5; D is perhaps TRBD1 (6 bases). The V and J ends lost 3 bases and 5 bases respectively, with 11 bases between them. The CDR3 totals 13 residues. From germline, CDR1 is SGHRS and CDR2 YFSETQ. Here the CDR3 DNA reads TGCGCCAGCAGCTCTCTGAGGGGGGAGACCCAGTACTTC. It encodes CASSSLRGETQYF.

The J gene is TRBJ2-7, the V gene TRBV5-6; the match to TRBD2 covers 7 bases. Germline V gene lookup returns CDR1 SGHDT and CDR2 YYEEEE. Losses at the gene ends were 0 bases for V and 2 bases for J; bases not matched to a gene: 5. This CDR3 spans 15 amino acids. In nucleotides, the CDR3 is TGTGCCAGCAGCTTGGAAGGTAGCGGGCCCTACGAGCAGTACTTC. Its translation is CASSLEGSGPYEQYF.

This clone was seen only once. The chain joins TRBV10-3 to TRBJ1-2, with 8 nucleotides matching TRBD1. Looked up from germline, CDR1 is ENHRY and CDR2 is SYGVKD. The V and J ends lost 5 bases and 1 base, in that order; junction bases with no gene match: 9. The CDR3 is 16 amino acids. Here the CDR3 DNA reads TGTGCCATCAGTACCTCCGGGACAGGATATAACTATGGCTACACCTTC. Translation gives CAISTSGTGYNYGYTF.

This clone was seen only once. The chain couples TRBV9 to TRBJ2-7; 8 nucleotides match TRBD1. The CDR3 length is 17 residues. After removal of 3 bases from V and 4 bases from J, the junction contained 15 bases not matched to a gene. Germline assignment: CDR1 SGDLS and CDR2 YYNGEE. The CDR3 sequence is CASSAEGDGTGRYEQYF. In nucleotides, the CDR3 is TGTGCCAGCAGCGCAGAAGGCGACGGGACAGGAAGGTACGAGCAGTACTTC.

This chain connects TRBV18 to TRBJ1-2; no clear D. Per germline, CDR1 KGHSH and CDR2 LQKENI. The CDR3 loop spans 13 amino acids. V gave up 2 bases and J gave up 5 bases, with 9 bases separating them. The CDR3 DNA reads as TGTGCCAGCTCACCAACGCAGGAGTATGGCTACACCTTC. This translates into CASSPTQEYGYTF.

This clone was seen a single time. The rearrangement links TRBV27 to TRBJ2-7; D assignment may be TRBD1 or TRBD2 (5 bases each). Looked up from germline, CDR1 is MNHEY and CDR2 is SMNVEV (reference sequence). The CDR3 is 16 amino acids. Trimming cost V 6 bases and J 2 bases, with 20 bases left between them. For the CDR3, the DNA is TGTGCCAGCAGCCGACCCCCGGGACCCGGGACCTACGAGCAGTACTTC. It is translated as CASSRPPGPGTYEQYF.

The V gene is TRBV18, the J gene TRBJ1-1; D ambiguous. The CDR3 consists of 15 residues. V shed 2 bases and J shed 3 bases, with 13 bases lying between them. Germline-derived CDR1 and CDR2 are KGHSH and LQKENI. The CDR3 bases are TGTGCCAGCTCACCAGGAGAGGGCATGGACACTGAAGCTTTCTTT. It yields the protein CASSPGEGMDTEAFF.

The chain combines TRBV7-2 with TRBJ1-2; weak D call: TRBD1 (5 bases). The CDR3 is made up of 13 amino acids. The germline V and J ends were trimmed by 7 bases and 2 bases, with 11 bases remaining between them. Per the germline V gene, CDR1 is SGHTA and CDR2 is FQGNSA. This CDR3 is CASTGLGNYGYTF. The CDR3 DNA follows: TGTGCCAGCACAGGGCTCGGAAACTATGGCTACACCTTC.

This chain links TRBV14 with TRBJ1-1; no clear D. Germline assignment: CDR1 SGHDN and CDR2 FVKESK. This CDR3 is built from 17 residues. Trimming pared 0 bases from V and 5 bases from J, leaving 19 bases between. CDR3 coding DNA: TGTGCCAGCAGCCAAGATTCGTCCACGAGGAGGGTTACTGAAGCTTTCTTT. Protein product: CASSQDSSTRRVTEAFF.

V is TRBV18 and J is TRBJ2-7; 9 positions match TRBD2. This CDR3 comprises 14 residues. After removal of 4 bases from V and 3 bases from J, the junction contained 4 bases not matched to a gene. CDR1 is KGHSH, CDR2 LQKENI, per germline. This chain's CDR3 is CASSLTSGLYEQYF. The CDR3 bases are TGTGCCAGCTCACTAACTAGCGGGCTCTACGAGCAGTACTTC.

This sequence joins TRBV5-4 and TRBJ2-4; possibly TRBD1 or TRBD2 for D (6 bases each). The CDR3 has 14 amino acids. V lost 0 bases and J lost 8, with 12 bases in between. Germline CDR1 is SGHNT and CDR2 is YYREEE (reference sequence). The CDR3 is CASSLAGGQYIQYF. The CDR3 DNA is TGTGCCAGCAGCTTGGCCGGGGGACAATACATTCAGTACTTC.

The DNA for the CDR3 is TGTGCCAGCAGCTTAGGGCGGACAGGGGGCCTCGAGCAGTACTTC. It codes for CASSLGRTGGLEQYF. V usage is TRBV7-9 and J usage is TRBJ2-7, with TRBD1 matching 11 bases. Germline V CDR1 and CDR2: SEHNR, FQNEAQ (reference sequence). V was clipped by 1 base and J by 6 bases; unmatched bases: 5. This CDR3 region has 15 residues.

The V gene is TRBV5-1, the J gene TRBJ2-5; D is possibly TRBD1 (6 bases). The V gene lost 3 bases and the J gene lost 5 bases, with 23 bases spanning the gap. This CDR3 comprises 17 residues. Germline V gene data show CDR1 as SGHRS and CDR2 as YFSETQ. CDR3 residues: CASSSWYRTASEETQYF. The DNA of the CDR3 is TGCGCCAGCAGCTCGTGGTACCGGACAGCCTCCGAGGAGACCCAGTACTTC.

The V gene is TRBV7-2, the J gene TRBJ2-7; D unresolved. Germline lookup yields CDR1 SGHTA and CDR2 FQGNSA. The CDR3 contains 12 residues. V was pared by 5 bases and J by 0 bases, with 5 bases between. The CDR3 nucleotides read TGTGCCAGCAGCGTCAGCTCCTACGAGCAGTACTTC. It encodes CASSVSSYEQYF.

The chain has TRBV29-1 and TRBJ2-7, with D perhaps assigned TRBD1 or TRBD2 (5 bases each). Looked up from germline, CDR1 is SQVTM and CDR2 is ANQGSEA. The CDR3 totals 12 residues. V shed 3 bases and J shed 5 bases, with 11 bases lying between them. The CDR3 DNA is TGCAGCGTTGAGTCTCGAGGGGACGAGCAGTACTTC. Translated: CSVESRGDEQYF.

The CDR3 here is CASSEVGRLYEQYF. CDR3 DNA sequence: TGTGCCAGCAGTGAAGTTGGCCGCCTCTACGAGCAGTACTTC. The V and J genes are TRBV2 and TRBJ2-7; no firm D call. There are 14 residues in the CDR3. From germline, CDR1 is SNHLY and CDR2 FYNNEI. Deletions cut 1 base from V and 3 bases from J, with 10 bases between. Filled out from reference TRBV2 and TRBJ2-7, the complete variable domain reads EPEVTQTPSHQVTQMGQEVILRCVPISNHLYFYWYRQILGQKVEFLVSFYNNEISEKSEIFDDQFSVERPDGSNFTLKIRSTKLEDSAMYFCASSEVGRLYEQYFGPGTRLTVT.

The table lists this clone with a few counts. The chain carries TRBV7-2 and TRBJ1-2, with D uncertain. The CDR3 consists of 15 residues. Germline V lookup: CDR1 SGHTA, CDR2 FQGNSA. The V end was cut by 5 bases, the J end by 4 bases, with 17 bases between. In DNA form, the CDR3 reads TGTGCCAGCAGCCTTACGTCAGCAACGGGCTATGGCTACACCTTC. Translating it yields CASSLTSATGYGYTF.

Turning to this clone: Compared with germline, one end of the junction differs, possibly owing to a read error. The chain carries TRBV7-7 and TRBJ2-5; unclear D gene. Germline V gene data show CDR1 as SSHAT and CDR2 as FNYEAQ (reference sequence). The CDR3 consists of 13 residues. As DNA, the CDR3 is TGTGCTAGCAGCTTAGGCAGGAAAGAGACCCAGTACTTC. Amino acid sequence: CASSLGRKETQYF. The full variable domain, rest sourced from reference TRBV7-7 and TRBJ2-5, is GAGVSQSPRYKVTKRGQDVTLRCDPISSHATLYWYQQALGQGPEFLTYFNYEAQPDKSGLPSDRFSAERPEGSISTLTIQRTEQRDSAMYRCASSLGRKETQYFGPGTRLLVL.

The chain couples TRBV7-2 to TRBJ2-1, with 9 nucleotides matching TRBD1. Germline CDR1 and CDR2: SGHTA and FQGNSA. This CDR3 is built from 14 residues. V dropped 5 bases and J dropped 6; count of bases not matched to a gene: 5. DNA for the CDR3: TGTGCCAGCAGCCCCCGGGACAGGGCCAATGAGCAGTTCTTC. This sequence encodes CASSPRDRANEQFF.